Sequencing of this T cell receptor (beta chain) was carried out in a study of cytotoxic CD8 clonotypes in ibrutinib-treated CLL. Broader study findings: Samples from sustained-remission and progressing patients were taken at different times.

Germline-derived CDR1 and CDR2 are MDHEN and SYDVKM. Between the trimmed V and J ends, which lost 5 bases and 7 bases, there was a span of 14 bases. CDR3 length: 13 residues. Profiling relied on immunoSEQ multiplex PCR, and the TCRdb table lists in-frame clones only, not all of them. The sample consists of roughly 130,000 clones, 91% of them appearing once. The count of this clone is one. Its antigen remains unidentified. The chain links TRBV28 to TRBJ1-2, with TRBD1 as a possible D gene (6 bases). The receptor was isolated from a human donor with chronic lymphocytic leukemia. Sequencing was performed on PBMCs, taken after 12 months of ibrutinib treatment. In DNA, the CDR3 is TGTGCCAGCAGTCCTACAGGGTTGTTTGGCTACACCTTC. Translating gives CASSPTGLFGYTF.